This T cell receptor beta chain appears in the sequencing data of a study of T-cell memory formation after mild COVID-19. As for the study in general: Largely donor-specific TCR clusters were found.

With regard to this clonotype: Antigen: not known.

CDR1 is SEHNR and CDR2 is FQNEAQ in the germline V gene (reference sequence). Trimming took 2 bases from V and 6 from J, leaving 10 bases between them. This CDR3 is built from 14 residues. General observations from the study: There were some responding clones in pre-infection memory, which suggested that cross-reactive memory had joined. Clones which contracted sat mainly in CM and EM if CD4+, and in EMRA if CD8+.

Barcoded TCR alpha and TCR beta cDNA libraries with UMIs came from 5'RACE using constant-segment primers. Each CDR3 protein is one row after TCRdb ran MiXCR on the 5' RACE reads. The data hold 280,000 or so distinct CDR3 sequences, with around 8% observed a single time. The chain recombines TRBV7-9 with TRBJ2-2; TRBD2 is a possible D gene (5 bases). This sequence was found in a man younger than 30 who had mild COVID-19 (a few samples of this study predate the infection). Cell type and time point are not known. Sequenced material: PBMCs or a T cell subset sorted from them (not recorded which). This CDR3 reads CASSLRGKPGELFF. CDR3 in DNA: TGTGCCAGCAGCTTAAGAGGGAAACCCGGGGAGCTGTTTTTT.